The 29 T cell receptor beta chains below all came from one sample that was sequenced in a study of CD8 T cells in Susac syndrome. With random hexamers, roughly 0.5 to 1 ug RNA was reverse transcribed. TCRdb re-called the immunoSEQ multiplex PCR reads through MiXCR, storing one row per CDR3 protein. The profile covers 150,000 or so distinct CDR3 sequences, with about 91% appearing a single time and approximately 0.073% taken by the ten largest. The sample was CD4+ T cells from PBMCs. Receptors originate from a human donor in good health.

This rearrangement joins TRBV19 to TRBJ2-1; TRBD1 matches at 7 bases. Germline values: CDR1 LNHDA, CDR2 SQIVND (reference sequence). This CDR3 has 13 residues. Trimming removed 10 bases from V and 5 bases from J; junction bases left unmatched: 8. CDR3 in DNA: TGTGCCACGACAGGGCTTTCGCACAATGAGCAGTTCTTC. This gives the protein CATTGLSHNEQFF.

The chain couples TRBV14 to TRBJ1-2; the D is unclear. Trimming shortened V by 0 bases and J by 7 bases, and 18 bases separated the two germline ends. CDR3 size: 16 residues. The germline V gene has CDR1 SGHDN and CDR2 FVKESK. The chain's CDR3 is CASSQDSGTALGGYTF. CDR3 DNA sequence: TGTGCCAGCAGCCAAGATAGCGGCACGGCCTTGGGTGGCTACACCTTC.

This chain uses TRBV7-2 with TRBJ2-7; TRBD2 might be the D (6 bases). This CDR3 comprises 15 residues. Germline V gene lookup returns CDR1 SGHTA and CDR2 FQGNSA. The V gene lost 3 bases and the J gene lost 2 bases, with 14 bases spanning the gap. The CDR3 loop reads CASSFAGPITYEQYF. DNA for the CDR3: TGTGCCAGCAGCTTTGCGGGACCGATCACCTACGAGCAGTACTTC.

The CDR3, as DNA: TGCAGTGCTAGAGCACTACTAGCGGGAGTGGGCAATGAGCAGTTCTTC. Translation: CSARALLAGVGNEQFF. The chain carries TRBV20-1 and TRBJ2-1, with 11 bases identical to TRBD2. This CDR3 has 16 residues. Germline V lookup: CDR1 DFQATT, CDR2 SNEGSKA (reference sequence). After removal of 1 base from V and 6 bases from J, the junction contained 8 bases not matched to a gene.

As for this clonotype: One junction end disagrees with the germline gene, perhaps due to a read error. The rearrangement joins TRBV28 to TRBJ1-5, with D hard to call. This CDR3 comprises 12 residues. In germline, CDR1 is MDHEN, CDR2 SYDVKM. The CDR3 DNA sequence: TGTGCCAGCAGCCCCGGGTGGGAGCAGTGGAAATTT. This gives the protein CASSPGWEQWKF.

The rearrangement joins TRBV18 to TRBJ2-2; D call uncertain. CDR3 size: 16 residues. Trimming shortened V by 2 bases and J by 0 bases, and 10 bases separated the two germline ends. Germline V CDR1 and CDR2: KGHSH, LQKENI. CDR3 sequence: CASSPYAATNTGELFF. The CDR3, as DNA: TGTGCCAGCTCACCATACGCGGCCACGAACACCGGGGAGCTGTTTTTT.

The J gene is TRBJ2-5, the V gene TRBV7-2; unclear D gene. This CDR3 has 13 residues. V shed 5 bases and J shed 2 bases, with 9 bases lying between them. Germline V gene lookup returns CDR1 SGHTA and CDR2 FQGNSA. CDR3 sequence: CASSLRGQETQYF. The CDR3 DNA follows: TGTGCCAGCAGCCTACGCGGACAAGAGACCCAGTACTTC.

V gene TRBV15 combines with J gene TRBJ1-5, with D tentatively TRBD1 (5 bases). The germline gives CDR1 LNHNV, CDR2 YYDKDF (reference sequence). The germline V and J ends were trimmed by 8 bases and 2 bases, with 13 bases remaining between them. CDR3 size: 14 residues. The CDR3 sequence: CATGAQGGNQPQHF. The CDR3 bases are TGTGCCACCGGAGCCCAGGGAGGCAATCAGCCCCAGCATTTT. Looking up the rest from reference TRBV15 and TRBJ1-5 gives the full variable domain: DAMVIQNPRYQVTQFGKPVTLSCSQTLNHNVMYWYQQKSSQAPKLLFHYYDKDFNNEADTPDNFQSRRPNTSFCFLDIRSPGLGDTAMYLCATGAQGGNQPQHFGDGTRLSIL.

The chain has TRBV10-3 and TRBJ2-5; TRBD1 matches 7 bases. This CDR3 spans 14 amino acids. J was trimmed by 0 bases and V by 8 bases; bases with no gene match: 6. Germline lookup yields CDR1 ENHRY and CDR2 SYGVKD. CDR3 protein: CAIRDSINQETQYF. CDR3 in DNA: TGTGCCATCCGGGACAGTATTAACCAAGAGACCCAGTACTTC.

The chain's CDR3 is CASSRNLGRGETQYF. The CDR3 DNA reads TGCGCCAGCAGCCGGAATTTGGGACGGGGAGAGACCCAGTACTTC. The chain is built from TRBV5-1 and TRBJ2-5, with D perhaps being TRBD1 or TRBD2 (5 bases each). The CDR3 sequence is 15 residues long. Germline CDR1 reads SGHRS; CDR2 reads YFSETQ. V lost 4 bases, J lost 4 bases, and 17 bases lay in between.

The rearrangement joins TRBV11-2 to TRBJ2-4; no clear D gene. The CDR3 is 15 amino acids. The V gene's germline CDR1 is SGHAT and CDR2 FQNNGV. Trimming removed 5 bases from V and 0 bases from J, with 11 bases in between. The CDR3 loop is CASSPPLLAKNIQYF. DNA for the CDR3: TGTGCCAGCAGCCCCCCCCTCCTAGCCAAAAACATTCAGTACTTC.

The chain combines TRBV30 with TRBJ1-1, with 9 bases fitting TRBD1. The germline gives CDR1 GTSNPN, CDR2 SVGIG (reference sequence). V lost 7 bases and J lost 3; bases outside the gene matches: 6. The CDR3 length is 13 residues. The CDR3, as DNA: TGTGCCTCAGAACGGACAGGGGACACTGAAGCTTTCTTT. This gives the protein CASERTGDTEAFF.

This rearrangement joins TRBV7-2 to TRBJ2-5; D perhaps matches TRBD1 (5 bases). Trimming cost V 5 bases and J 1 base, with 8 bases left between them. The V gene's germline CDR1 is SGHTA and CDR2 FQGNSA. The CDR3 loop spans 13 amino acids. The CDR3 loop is CASSRGAQETQYF. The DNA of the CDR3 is TGTGCCAGCAGCCGTGGGGCCCAAGAGACCCAGTACTTC.

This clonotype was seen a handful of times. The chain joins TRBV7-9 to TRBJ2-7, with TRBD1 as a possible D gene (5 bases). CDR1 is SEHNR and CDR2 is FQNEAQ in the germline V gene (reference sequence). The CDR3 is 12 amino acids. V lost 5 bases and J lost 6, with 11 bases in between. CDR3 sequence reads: CASSPRVFEQYF. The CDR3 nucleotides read TGTGCCAGCAGCCCCAGGGTGTTCGAGCAGTACTTC.

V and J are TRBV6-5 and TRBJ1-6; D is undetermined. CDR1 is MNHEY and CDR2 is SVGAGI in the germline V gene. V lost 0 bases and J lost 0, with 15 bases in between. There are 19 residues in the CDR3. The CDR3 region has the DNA TGTGCCAGCAGTTACTCCCGGGCTGCGTATAGCTCCTATAATTCACCCCTCCACTTT. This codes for CASSYSRAAYSSYNSPLHF.

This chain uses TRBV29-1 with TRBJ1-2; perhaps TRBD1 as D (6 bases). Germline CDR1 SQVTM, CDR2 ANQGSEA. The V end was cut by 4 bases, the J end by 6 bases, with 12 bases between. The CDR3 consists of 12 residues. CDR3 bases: TGCAGCGTTGGAGGGGGGATGCATGGCTACACCTTC. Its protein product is CSVGGGMHGYTF.

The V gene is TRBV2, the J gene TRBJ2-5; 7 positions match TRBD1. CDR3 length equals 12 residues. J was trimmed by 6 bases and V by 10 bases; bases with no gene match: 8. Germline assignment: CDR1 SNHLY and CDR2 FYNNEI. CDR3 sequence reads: CAKEEGAKTQYF. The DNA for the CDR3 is TGTGCCAAAGAAGAGGGGGCCAAGACCCAGTACTTC.

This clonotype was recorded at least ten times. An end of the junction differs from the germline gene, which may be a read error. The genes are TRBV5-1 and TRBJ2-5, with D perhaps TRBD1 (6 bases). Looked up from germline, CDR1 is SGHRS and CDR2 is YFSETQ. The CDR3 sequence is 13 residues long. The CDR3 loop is CASSLGGQETQYF. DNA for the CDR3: TGTGCCAGCAGCTTAGGGGGCCAAGAGACCCAGTACTTC.

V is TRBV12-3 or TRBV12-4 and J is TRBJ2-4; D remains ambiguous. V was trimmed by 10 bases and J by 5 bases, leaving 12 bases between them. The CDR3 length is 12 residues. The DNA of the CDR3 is TGTGCCACCTCAGAGCTCCAAAACATTCAGTACTTC. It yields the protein CATSELQNIQYF.

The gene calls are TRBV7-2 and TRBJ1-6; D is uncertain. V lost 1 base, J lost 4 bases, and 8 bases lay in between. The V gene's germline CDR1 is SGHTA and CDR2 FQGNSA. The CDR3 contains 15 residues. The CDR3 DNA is TGTGCCAGCAGCTTAGGCCGTCCTTATAATTCACCCCTCCACTTT. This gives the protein CASSLGRPYNSPLHF.

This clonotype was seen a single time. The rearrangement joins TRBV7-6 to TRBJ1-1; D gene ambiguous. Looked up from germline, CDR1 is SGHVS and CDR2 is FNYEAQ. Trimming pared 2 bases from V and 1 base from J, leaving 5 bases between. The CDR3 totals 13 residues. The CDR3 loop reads CASSLNWNTEAFF. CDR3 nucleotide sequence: TGTGCCAGCAGCTTAAATTGGAACACTGAAGCTTTCTTT.

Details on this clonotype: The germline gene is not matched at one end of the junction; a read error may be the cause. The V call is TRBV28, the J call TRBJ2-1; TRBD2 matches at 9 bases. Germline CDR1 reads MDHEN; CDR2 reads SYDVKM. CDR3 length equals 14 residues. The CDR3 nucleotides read TGCGGGAGCGGGAGGAGGGCCTCCTACAATGAGCAGTTCTTC. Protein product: CGSGRRASYNEQFF.

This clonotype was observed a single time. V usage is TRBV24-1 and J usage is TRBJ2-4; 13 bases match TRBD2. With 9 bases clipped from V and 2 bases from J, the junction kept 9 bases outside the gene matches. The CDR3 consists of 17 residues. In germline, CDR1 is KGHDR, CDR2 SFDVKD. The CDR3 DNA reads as TGTGCCACCTTAGGAGGGGGGACTAGCGGGACCAAAAACATTCAGTACTTC. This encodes CATLGGGTSGTKNIQYF.

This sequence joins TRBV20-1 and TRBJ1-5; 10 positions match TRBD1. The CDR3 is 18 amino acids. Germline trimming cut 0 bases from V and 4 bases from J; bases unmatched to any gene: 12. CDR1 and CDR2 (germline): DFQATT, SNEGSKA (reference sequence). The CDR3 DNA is TGCAGTGCTAGAGAAACGGGACAGGGGACATGGGTTAATCAGCCCCAGCATTTT. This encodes CSARETGQGTWVNQPQHF.

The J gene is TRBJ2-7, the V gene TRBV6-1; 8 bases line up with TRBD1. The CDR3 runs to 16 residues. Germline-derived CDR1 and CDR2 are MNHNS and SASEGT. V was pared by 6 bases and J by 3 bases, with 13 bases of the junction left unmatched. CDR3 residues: CASSNTGTGRYYEQYF. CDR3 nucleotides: TGTGCCAGCAGCAACACAGGGACAGGACGTTACTACGAGCAGTACTTC.

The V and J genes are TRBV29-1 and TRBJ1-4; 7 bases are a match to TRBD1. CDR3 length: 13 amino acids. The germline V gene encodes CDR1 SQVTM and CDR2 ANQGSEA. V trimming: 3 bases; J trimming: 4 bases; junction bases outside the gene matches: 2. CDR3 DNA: TGCAGCGTTGACCAGGGGGTTAATGAAAAACTGTTTTTT. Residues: CSVDQGVNEKLFF.

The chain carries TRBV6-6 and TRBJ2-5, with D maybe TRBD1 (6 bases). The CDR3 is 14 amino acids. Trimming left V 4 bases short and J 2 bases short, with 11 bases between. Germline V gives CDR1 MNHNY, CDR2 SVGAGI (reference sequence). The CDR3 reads CASSWTATQETQYF. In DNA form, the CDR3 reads TGTGCCAGCAGTTGGACAGCAACTCAAGAGACCCAGTACTTC.

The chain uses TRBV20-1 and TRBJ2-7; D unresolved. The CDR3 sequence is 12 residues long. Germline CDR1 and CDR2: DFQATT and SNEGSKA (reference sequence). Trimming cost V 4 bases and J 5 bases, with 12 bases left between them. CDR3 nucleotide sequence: TGCAGTGCTACTATGAACGACCACGAGCAGTACTTC. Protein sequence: CSATMNDHEQYF.

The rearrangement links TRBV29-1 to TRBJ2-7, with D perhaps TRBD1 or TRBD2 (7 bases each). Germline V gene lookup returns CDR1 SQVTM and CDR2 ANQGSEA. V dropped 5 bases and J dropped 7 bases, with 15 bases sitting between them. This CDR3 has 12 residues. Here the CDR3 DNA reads TGCAGCGTTTGGGGCAGGGGGGGTGAGCAGTACTTC. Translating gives CSVWGRGGEQYF.